This T cell receptor beta chain was sequenced during a study of technical replicates of blood from a few donors. This CDR3 has 14 residues. The germline CDR1 and CDR2 sequences are MGHDK and SYGVNS. The V and J ends lost 3 bases and 5 bases respectively, with 10 bases between them. The repertoire was sequenced with immunoSEQ multiplex PCR; TCRdb's copy has only in-frame clones and lacks some. The sample records approximately 79,000 clones, 85% to 95% being singletons. Sequencing was done on a sample of T cells isolated from PBMCs. The chain carries TRBV25-1 and TRBJ1-4; the D is unclear. The TCR comes from a human donor in good health. The CDR3 DNA reads TGTGCCAGCAGTGATCTCAGTTTAAATGAAAAACTGTTTTTT. Translated, it gives CASSDLSLNEKLFF.